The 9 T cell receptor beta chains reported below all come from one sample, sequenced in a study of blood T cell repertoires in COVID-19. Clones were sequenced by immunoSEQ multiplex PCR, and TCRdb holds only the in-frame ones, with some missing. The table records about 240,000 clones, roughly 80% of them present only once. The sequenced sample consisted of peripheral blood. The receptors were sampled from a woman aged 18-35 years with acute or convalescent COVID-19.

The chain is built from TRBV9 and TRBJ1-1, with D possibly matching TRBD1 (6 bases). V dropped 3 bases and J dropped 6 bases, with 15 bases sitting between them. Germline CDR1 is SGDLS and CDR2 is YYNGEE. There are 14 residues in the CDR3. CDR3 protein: CASSGTVREAEAFF. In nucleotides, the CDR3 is TGTGCCAGCAGCGGGACAGTTCGGGAAGCTGAAGCTTTCTTT.

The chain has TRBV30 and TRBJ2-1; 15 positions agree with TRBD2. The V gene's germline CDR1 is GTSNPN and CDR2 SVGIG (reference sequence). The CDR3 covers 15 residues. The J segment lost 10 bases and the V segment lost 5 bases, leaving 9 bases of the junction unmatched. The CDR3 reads CAWGKGLAGGGEQFF. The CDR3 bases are TGTGCCTGGGGAAAGGGACTAGCGGGAGGTGGAGAGCAGTTCTTC.

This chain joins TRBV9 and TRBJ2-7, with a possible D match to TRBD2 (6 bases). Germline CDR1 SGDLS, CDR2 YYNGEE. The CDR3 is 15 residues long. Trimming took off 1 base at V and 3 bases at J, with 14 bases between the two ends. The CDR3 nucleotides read TGTGCCAGCAGCGTAAGGTGGGGGGAAGGCTACGAGCAGTACTTC. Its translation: CASSVRWGEGYEQYF.

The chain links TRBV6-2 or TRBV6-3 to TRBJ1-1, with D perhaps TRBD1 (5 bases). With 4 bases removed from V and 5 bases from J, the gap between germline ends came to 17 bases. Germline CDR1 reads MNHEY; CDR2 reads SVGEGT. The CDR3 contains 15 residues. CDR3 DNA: TGTGCCAGCAGTTCCACGGGGGGGATCGTTACTGAAGCTTTCTTT. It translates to CASSSTGGIVTEAFF.

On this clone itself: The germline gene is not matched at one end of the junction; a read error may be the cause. The CDR3 protein is CASSGTGGWAF. The CDR3 DNA is TGTGCCAGCAGCGGAACAGGGGGATGGGCCTTC. The chain uses TRBV27 and TRBJ1-2; 8 bases map to TRBD1. Germline loops: CDR1 MNHEY, CDR2 SMNVEV (reference sequence). The CDR3 covers 11 residues.

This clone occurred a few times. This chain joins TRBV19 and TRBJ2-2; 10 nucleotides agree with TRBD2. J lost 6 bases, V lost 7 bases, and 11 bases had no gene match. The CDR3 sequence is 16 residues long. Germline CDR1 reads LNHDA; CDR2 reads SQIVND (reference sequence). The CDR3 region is CASTPLLAGHPGELFF. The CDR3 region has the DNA TGTGCCAGTACTCCACTACTAGCGGGACACCCCGGGGAGCTGTTTTTT.

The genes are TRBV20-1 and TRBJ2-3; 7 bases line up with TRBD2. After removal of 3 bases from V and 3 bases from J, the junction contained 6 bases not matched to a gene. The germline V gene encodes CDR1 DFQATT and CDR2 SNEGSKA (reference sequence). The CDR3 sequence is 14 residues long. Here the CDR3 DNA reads TGCAGTGCTAGTTACGGCGGGAGTACAGATACGCAGTATTTT. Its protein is CSASYGGSTDTQYF.

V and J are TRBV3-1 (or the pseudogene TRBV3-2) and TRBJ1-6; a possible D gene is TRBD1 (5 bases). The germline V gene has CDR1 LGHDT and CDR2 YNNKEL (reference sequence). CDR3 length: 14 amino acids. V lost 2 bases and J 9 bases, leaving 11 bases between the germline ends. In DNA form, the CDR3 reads TGTGCCAGCAGCCAACGGGGGGTCGGTTCACCCCTCCACTTT. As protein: CASSQRGVGSPLHF.

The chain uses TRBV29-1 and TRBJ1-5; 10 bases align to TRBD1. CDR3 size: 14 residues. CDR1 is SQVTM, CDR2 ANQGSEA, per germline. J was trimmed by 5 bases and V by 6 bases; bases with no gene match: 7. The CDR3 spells CSVQTGTGDQPQHF. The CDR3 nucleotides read TGCAGCGTGCAGACCGGGACAGGGGATCAGCCCCAGCATTTT.